These 14 T cell receptor beta chains originate from one sample sequenced in a study of beta chain features in type 1 diabetes. Of the isolated RNA, all was reverse transcribed, and so the sequenced material was expressed TCRB transcripts. Generated by immunoSEQ multiplex PCR, the TCRdb table keeps only in-frame clones and is missing some. The data hold approximately 120,000 clones, with almost 40% observed a single time. Sequenced material: stem cell memory CD4+ T cells from blood. These receptors were taken from a woman younger than 35 in good health.

The J gene is TRBJ2-5, the V gene TRBV5-6; 7 bases agree with TRBD2. The assigned J gene may be wrong: the sequence end matches TRBJ2-7 better. This CDR3 region has 17 residues. Germline CDR1 SGHDT, CDR2 YYEEEE. The CDR3, as DNA: TGTGCCAGCAGCTTATATCGCGGGGGAGGAAAGTCCTACGAGCAGTACTTC. It encodes CASSLYRGGGKSYEQYF.

The V gene is TRBV5-1, the J gene TRBJ2-2; D not certain. Trimming stripped 0 bases from V and 6 bases from J, with 12 bases between. Germline V gene lookup returns CDR1 SGHRS and CDR2 YFSETQ. The CDR3 is 15 residues long. The CDR3 coding sequence is TGCGCCAGCAGCTTGGATACCGGCGCGGCCGGGGAGCTGTTTTTT. Protein: CASSLDTGAAGELFF.

The chain uses TRBV6-6 and TRBJ2-2; 7 bases fit TRBD1. CDR3 size: 12 residues. From germline, CDR1 is MNHNY and CDR2 SVGAGI (reference sequence). The V and J ends lost 5 bases and 15 bases, in that order; junction bases with no gene match: 9. The chain's CDR3 is CASSTPGDRVFF. The CDR3 nucleotides read TGTGCCAGCAGTACCCCGGGCGACAGGGTGTTTTTT.

The chain uses TRBV14 and TRBJ2-7, with TRBD2 matching over 7 bases. CDR3 length: 19 amino acids. Germline V gene sequence: CDR1 SGHDN, CDR2 FVKESK. The V and J ends lost 1 base and 3 bases, in that order; junction bases with no gene match: 18. CDR3 amino acids: CASSQAGKRGSGLNYEQYF. The CDR3 nucleotides read TGTGCCAGCAGCCAAGCGGGGAAGAGGGGTAGCGGGCTAAACTACGAGCAGTACTTC.

This clone has more than one count but fewer than ten. V is TRBV4-3 and J is TRBJ2-2, with 10 bases aligning to TRBD1. J lost 5 bases, V lost 2 bases, and 5 bases had no gene match. CDR1 LGHNA and CDR2 YSLEER come from the germline V gene. This CDR3 spans 16 amino acids. The CDR3 reads CASSQRPGQGTGELFF. Here the CDR3 DNA reads TGCGCCAGCAGCCAACGCCCGGGACAGGGGACCGGGGAGCTGTTTTTT.

The chain recombines TRBV10-3 with TRBJ2-1; 9 positions agree with TRBD2. The germline V gene encodes CDR1 ENHRY and CDR2 SYGVKD. V lost 0 bases and J lost 4; bases outside the gene matches: 7. The CDR3 spans 17 residues. The CDR3 loop is CAISESEVAGVYNEQFF. Here the CDR3 DNA reads TGTGCCATCAGTGAGTCCGAGGTAGCGGGAGTATACAATGAGCAGTTCTTC.

This clone was seen a handful of times. The chain has TRBV6-6 and TRBJ2-1; TRBD2 is a possible D gene (6 bases). Trimming removed 7 bases from V and 5 bases from J, with 15 bases in between. This CDR3 spans 14 amino acids. CDR1 is MNHNY, CDR2 SVGAGI, per germline (reference sequence). This CDR3 reads CASTDHGGNNEQFF. The CDR3 nucleotides read TGTGCCAGCACCGACCATGGCGGGAACAATGAGCAGTTCTTC.

This clone was seen a handful of times. The rearrangement joins TRBV7-9 to TRBJ2-7, with D perhaps matching TRBD1 (5 bases). Germline CDR1 reads SEHNR; CDR2 reads FQNEAQ (reference sequence). The CDR3 runs 14 residues. The V end was cut by 7 bases, the J end by 4 bases, with 17 bases between. The CDR3 loop reads CASTLNRQGYEQYF. As DNA, the CDR3 is TGTGCCAGCACCCTGAACCGGCAGGGTTACGAGCAGTACTTC.

This rearrangement joins TRBV27 to TRBJ2-1, with 11 bases that match TRBD2. This CDR3 is 18 amino acids long. V lost 3 bases to trimming and J lost 4 bases; unmatched junction nucleotides: 11. CDR1 is MNHEY, CDR2 SMNVEV, per germline (reference sequence). The CDR3 reads CASSFKGWVAGGYNEQFF. In nucleotides, the CDR3 is TGTGCCAGCAGTTTTAAGGGGTGGGTAGCGGGAGGGTACAATGAGCAGTTCTTC.

This clone has a handful of counts. The genes are TRBV5-4 and TRBJ1-2, with D unresolved. Per germline, CDR1 SGHNT and CDR2 YYREEE (reference sequence). The CDR3 is made up of 16 amino acids. V was shortened by 2 bases and J by 6 bases, with 20 bases between the two germline ends. CDR3 sequence (DNA): TGTGCCAGCAGCTTTGGTTTGATCTTGGAGCTGAATGGCTACACCTTC. Its protein is CASSFGLILELNGYTF.

The chain recombines TRBV6-1 with TRBJ1-5; 10 nucleotides line up with TRBD1. Germline CDR1 and CDR2: MNHNS and SASEGT. The CDR3 has 15 residues. The junction had 10 bases not matched to a gene; V was cut back by 11 bases and J by 3 bases. The CDR3 coding sequence is TGTGCCGTACGGGACAGGGGTTCCTCCAATCAGCCCCAGCATTTT. Translated, it gives CAVRDRGSSNQPQHF.

The chain links TRBV18 to TRBJ1-1; TRBD1 aligns across 8 bases. The trim removed 5 bases at V and 4 bases at J, leaving 3 bases unmatched. CDR3 length equals 13 residues. Germline lookup yields CDR1 KGHSH and CDR2 LQKENI. This CDR3 is CASSSTGATEAFF. Here the CDR3 DNA reads TGTGCCAGCTCATCGACAGGGGCCACTGAAGCTTTCTTT.

This clone has a handful of counts. The rearrangement joins TRBV6-5 to TRBJ2-7, with 8 bases that match TRBD1. This CDR3 contains 15 residues. The J segment lost 4 bases and the V segment lost 3 bases, leaving 8 bases of the junction unmatched. Germline CDR1 and CDR2: MNHEY and SVGAGI. CDR3 amino acids: CASSYWTGRPYEQYF. Here the CDR3 DNA reads TGTGCCAGCAGTTATTGGACAGGGCGTCCTTACGAGCAGTACTTC.

V is TRBV7-2 and J is TRBJ2-1, with 15 bases identical to TRBD2. The CDR3 is 16 residues long. Germline V gene lookup returns CDR1 SGHTA and CDR2 FQGNSA. The junction had 8 bases not matched to a gene; V was cut back by 5 bases and J by 9 bases. CDR3 nucleotide sequence: TGTGCCAGCAGCAGCGGACTAGCGGGAGGGTTGGGTGAGCAGTTCTTC. It is translated as CASSSGLAGGLGEQFF.